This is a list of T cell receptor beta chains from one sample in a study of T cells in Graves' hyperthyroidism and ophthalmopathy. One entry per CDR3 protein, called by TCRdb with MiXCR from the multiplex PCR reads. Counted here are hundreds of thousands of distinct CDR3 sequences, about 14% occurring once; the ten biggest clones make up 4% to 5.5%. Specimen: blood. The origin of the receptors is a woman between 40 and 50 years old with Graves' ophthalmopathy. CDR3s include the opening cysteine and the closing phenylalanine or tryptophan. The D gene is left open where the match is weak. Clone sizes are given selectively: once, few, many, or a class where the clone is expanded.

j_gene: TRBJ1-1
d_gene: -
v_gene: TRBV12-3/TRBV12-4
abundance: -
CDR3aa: CASSLVRVMVSTEAFF
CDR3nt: TGTGCCAGCAGTTTAGTTCGGGTTATGGTCAGCACTGAAGCTTTCTTT

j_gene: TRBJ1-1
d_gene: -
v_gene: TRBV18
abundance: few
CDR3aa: CASSPKSDLIEAFF
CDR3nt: TGTGCCAGCTCCCCAAAAAGCGATTTGATAGAAGCTTTCTTT

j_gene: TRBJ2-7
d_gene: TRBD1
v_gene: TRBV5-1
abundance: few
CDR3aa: CASSLRQGASREQYF
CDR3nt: TGCGCCAGCAGCTTAAGACAGGGGGCATCGAGAGAGCAGTACTTC

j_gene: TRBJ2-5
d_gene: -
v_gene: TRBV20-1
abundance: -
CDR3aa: CSARDLGPKETQYF
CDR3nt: TGCAGTGCTAGAGATCTCGGGCCGAAGGAGACCCAGTACTTC

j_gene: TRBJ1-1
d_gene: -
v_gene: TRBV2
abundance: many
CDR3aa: CASSEAGHLMNTEAFF
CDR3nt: TGTGCCAGCAGTGAAGCGGGACACCTCATGAACACTGAAGCTTTCTTT

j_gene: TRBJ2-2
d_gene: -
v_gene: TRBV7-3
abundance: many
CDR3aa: CASSLSLMGGELFF
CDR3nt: TGTGCCAGCAGCTTATCCCTAATGGGCGGGGAGCTGTTTTTT

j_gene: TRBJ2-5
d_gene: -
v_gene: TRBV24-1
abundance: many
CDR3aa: CATSDSPGPQETQYF
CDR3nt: TGTGCCACCAGTGATTCCCCGGGGCCACAAGAGACCCAGTACTTC

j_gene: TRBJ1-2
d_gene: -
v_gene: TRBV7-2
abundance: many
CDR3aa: CASSNQGLGSYGYTF
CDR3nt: TGTGCCAGCAGCAACCAGGGGTTGGGAAGCTATGGCTACACCTTC

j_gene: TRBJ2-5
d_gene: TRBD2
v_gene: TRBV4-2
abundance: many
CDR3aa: CASSKRGPSETQYF
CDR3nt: TGTGCCAGCAGCAAGCGGGGGCCTTCAGAGACCCAGTACTTC

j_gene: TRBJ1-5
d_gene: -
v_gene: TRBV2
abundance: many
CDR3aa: CASSSFLNQPQHF
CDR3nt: TGTGCCAGCAGCTCCTTTTTAAATCAGCCCCAGCATTTT

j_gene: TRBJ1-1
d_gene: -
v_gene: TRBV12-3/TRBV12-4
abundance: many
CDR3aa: CASSGVGYDTEAFF
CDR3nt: TGTGCCAGCAGTGGGGTTGGGTACGACACTGAAGCTTTCTTT

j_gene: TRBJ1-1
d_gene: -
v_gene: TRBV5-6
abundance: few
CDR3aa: CASSRGDWGMNTEAFF
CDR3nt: TGTGCCAGCAGCCGGGGGGACTGGGGGATGAACACTGAAGCTTTCTTT

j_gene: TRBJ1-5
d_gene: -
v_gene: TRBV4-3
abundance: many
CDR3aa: CASSQGVGGQKNQPQHF
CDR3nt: TGCGCCAGCAGCCAAGGGGTGGGTGGACAGAAGAATCAGCCCCAGCATTTT

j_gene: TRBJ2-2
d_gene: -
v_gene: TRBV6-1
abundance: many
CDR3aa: CASREQLNTGELFF
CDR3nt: TGTGCCAGTAGAGAGCAGCTGAACACCGGGGAGCTGTTTTTT

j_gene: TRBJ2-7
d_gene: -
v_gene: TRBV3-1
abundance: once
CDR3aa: CASSQAGTDGYEQYF
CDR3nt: TGTGCCAGCAGCCAGGCCGGGACGGACGGTTACGAGCAGTACTTC

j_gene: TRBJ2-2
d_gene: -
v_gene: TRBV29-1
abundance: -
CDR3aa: CSALSDAGELFF
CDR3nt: TGCAGCGCCCTTTCTGACGCCGGGGAGCTGTTTTTT

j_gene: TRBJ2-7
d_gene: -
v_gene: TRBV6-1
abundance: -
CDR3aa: CASSTGRPNCEQYF
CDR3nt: TGTGCCAGCAGTACGGGGCGACCCAACTGCGAGCAGTACTTC

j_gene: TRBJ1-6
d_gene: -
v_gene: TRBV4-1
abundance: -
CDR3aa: CASSPLTTDNSPLHF
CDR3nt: TGCGCCAGCAGCCCTCTTACGACAGATAATTCACCCCTCCACTTT

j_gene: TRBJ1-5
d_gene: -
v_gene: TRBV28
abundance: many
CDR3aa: CAHPLGNGCQPQHF
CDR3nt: TGTGCGCACCCGCTGGGGAATGGGTGTCAGCCCCAGCATTTT

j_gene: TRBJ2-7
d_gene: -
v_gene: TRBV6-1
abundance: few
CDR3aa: CASSEVPGGNEQYF
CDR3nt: TGTGCCAGCAGTGAAGTTCCAGGGGGGAACGAGCAGTACTTC

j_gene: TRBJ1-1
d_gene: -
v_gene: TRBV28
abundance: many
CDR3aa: CASTGFTEAFF
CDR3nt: TGTGCCAGCACCGGTTTTACTGAAGCTTTCTTT

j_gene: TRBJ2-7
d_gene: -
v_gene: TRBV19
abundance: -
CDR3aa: CASSIQGGYEQYF
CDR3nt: TGTGCCAGTAGTATACAGGGGGGCTACGAGCAGTACTTC

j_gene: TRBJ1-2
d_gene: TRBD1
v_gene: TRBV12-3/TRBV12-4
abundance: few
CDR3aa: CASSPRTGGWVADGYTF
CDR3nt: TGTGCCAGCAGCCCCCGGACAGGGGGCTGGGTAGCTGATGGCTACACCTTC

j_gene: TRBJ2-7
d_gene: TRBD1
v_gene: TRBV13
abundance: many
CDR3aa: CASSPRGTGYYEQYF
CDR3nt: TGTGCCAGCAGCCCGCGCGGGACAGGGTACTACGAGCAGTACTTC

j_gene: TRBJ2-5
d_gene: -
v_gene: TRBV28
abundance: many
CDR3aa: CASTHAETQYF
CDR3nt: TGTGCCAGCACTCACGCGGAGACCCAGTACTTC

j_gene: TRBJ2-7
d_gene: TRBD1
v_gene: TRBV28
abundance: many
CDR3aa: CASIPRRQGYEQYF
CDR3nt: TGTGCCAGCATCCCTCGCCGACAGGGTTACGAGCAGTACTTC

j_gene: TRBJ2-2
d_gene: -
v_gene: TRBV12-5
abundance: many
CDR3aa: CASALGAGNTGELFF
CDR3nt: TGTGCTAGTGCCTTGGGGGCGGGGAACACCGGGGAGCTGTTTTTT

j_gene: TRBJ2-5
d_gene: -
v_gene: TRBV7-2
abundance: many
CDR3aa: CASSLEILQETQYF
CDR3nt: TGTGCCAGCAGCTTAGAGATACTCCAAGAGACCCAGTACTTC

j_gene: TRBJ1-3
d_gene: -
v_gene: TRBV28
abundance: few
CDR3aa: CASSLGRGRNTIYF
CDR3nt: TGTGCCAGCAGCTTGGGCAGGGGAAGAAACACCATATATTTT

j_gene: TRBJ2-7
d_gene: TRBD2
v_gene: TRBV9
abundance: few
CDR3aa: CASSSPRGGTHEQYF
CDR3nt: TGTGCCAGCAGCTCCCCCCGGGGGGGTACCCACGAGCAGTACTTC

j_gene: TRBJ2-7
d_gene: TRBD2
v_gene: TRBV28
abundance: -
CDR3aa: CATNSGSPYPHYEQYF
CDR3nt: TGTGCTACCAATAGCGGGAGCCCATATCCCCACTACGAGCAGTACTTC

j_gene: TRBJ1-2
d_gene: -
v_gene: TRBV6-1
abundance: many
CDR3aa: CASSEDNDRFYGYTF
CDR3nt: TGTGCCAGCAGTGAAGACAACGACAGGTTCTATGGCTACACCTTC

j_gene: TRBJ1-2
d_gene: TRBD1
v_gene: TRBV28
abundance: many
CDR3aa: CATQDRGDGYTF
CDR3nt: TGTGCCACCCAGGACAGGGGAGATGGCTACACCTTC

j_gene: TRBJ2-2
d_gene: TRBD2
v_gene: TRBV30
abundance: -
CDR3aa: CAWSGGRALRTGELFF
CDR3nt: TGTGCCTGGAGTGGCGGGAGGGCCCTCAGGACCGGGGAGCTGTTTTTT

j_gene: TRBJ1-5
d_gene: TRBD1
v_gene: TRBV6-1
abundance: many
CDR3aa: CASSEKGAGSNQPQHF
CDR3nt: TGTGCCAGCAGTGAGAAGGGGGCAGGGAGCAATCAGCCCCAGCATTTT

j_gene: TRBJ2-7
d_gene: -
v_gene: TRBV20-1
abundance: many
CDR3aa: CSAQKGIIYEQYF
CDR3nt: TGCAGTGCCCAGAAGGGTATAATCTACGAGCAGTACTTC

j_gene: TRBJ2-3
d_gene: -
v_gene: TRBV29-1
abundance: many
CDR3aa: CSVEGTTDYTQYF
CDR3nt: TGCAGCGTTGAAGGGACAACAGATTATACGCAGTATTTT

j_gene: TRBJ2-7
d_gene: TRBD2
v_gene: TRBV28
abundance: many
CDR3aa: CASSPRPSGSYEQYF
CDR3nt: TGTGCCAGCAGTCCCCGGCCTAGCGGGAGCTACGAGCAGTACTTC

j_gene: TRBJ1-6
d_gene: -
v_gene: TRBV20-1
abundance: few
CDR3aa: CSARQGSYNSPLHF
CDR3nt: TGCAGTGCTAGGCAGGGGAGTTATAATTCACCCCTCCACTTT

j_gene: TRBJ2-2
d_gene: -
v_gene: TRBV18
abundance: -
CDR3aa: CASSPPPTGELFF
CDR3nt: TGTGCCAGCTCACCCCCGCCCACCGGGGAGCTGTTTTTT

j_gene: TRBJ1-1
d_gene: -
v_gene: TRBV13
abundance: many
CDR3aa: CASSLIDRGLNTEAFF
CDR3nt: TGTGCCAGCAGCTTAATCGACCGGGGCTTGAACACTGAAGCTTTCTTT

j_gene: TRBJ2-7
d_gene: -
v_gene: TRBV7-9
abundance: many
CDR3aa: CASSLAKDEQYF
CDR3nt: TGTGCCAGCAGCTTAGCAAAGGACGAGCAGTACTTC

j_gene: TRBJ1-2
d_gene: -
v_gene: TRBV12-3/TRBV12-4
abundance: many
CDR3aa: CASSFLTSLNYGYTF
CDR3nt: TGTGCCAGCAGTTTCTTGACCAGCCTTAACTATGGCTACACCTTC

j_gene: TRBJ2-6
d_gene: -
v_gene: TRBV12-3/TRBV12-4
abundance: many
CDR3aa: CASSLISGANVLTF
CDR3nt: TGTGCCAGCAGCTTGATCTCTGGGGCCAACGTCCTGACTTTC

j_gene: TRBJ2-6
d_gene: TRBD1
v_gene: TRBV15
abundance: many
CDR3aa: CATGQDLSGANVLTF
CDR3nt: TGTGCCACCGGACAGGACCTTTCTGGGGCCAACGTCCTGACTTTC

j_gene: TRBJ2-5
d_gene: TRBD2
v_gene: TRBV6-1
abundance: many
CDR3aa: CASSEGGLAGGRETQYF
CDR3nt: TGTGCCAGCAGTGAAGGTGGCCTAGCGGGAGGCCGGGAGACCCAGTACTTC

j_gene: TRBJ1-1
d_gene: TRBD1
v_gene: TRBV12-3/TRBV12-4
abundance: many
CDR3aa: CASRGQGNWVTEAFF
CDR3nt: TGTGCCAGCAGAGGACAGGGAAATTGGGTCACTGAAGCTTTCTTT

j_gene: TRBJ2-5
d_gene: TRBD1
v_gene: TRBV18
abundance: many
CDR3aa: CASSPTGVGETQYF
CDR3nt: TGTGCCAGCAGCCCGACAGGGGTCGGAGAGACCCAGTACTTC

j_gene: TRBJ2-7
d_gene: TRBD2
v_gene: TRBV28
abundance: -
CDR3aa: CASRTSGRSSYEQYF
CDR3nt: TGTGCCAGCAGGACTAGCGGGCGGAGCTCCTACGAGCAGTACTTC

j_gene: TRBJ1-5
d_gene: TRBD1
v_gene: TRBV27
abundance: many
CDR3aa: CASSSSTGDNQPQHF
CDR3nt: TGTGCCAGCAGTTCCTCCACAGGGGACAATCAGCCCCAGCATTTT

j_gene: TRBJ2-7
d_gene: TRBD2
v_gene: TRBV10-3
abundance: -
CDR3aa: CAISPNSGGSGEQYF
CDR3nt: TGTGCCATCAGCCCCAACTCGGGGGGGTCGGGTGAGCAGTACTTC

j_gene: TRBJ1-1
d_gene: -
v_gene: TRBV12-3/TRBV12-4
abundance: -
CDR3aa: CASSLVGGENTEAFF
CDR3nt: TGTGCCAGCAGTTTAGTGGGGGGCGAAAACACTGAAGCTTTCTTT

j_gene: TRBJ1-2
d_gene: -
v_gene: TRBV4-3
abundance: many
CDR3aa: CASSQDQGRTIYGYTF
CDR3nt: TGCGCCAGCAGCCAAGATCAGGGACGGACGATCTATGGCTACACCTTC

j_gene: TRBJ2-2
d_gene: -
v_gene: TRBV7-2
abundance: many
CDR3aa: CASSPYRDTGELFF
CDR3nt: TGTGCCAGCAGCCCGTACAGAGACACCGGGGAGCTGTTTTTT

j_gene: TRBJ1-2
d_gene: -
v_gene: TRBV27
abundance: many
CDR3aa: CASSPRTAEGYGYTF
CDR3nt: TGTGCCAGCAGTCCCCGGACCGCTGAGGGGTATGGCTACACCTTC